The clone carrying this TCR beta chain was seen a handful of times. Unmatched junction bases numbered 6, after V lost 6 bases and J lost 4 bases. From germline, CDR1 is LGHDT and CDR2 YNNKEL (reference sequence). The CDR3 is 14 residues long. The sample is drawn from a study of T cells in Graves' hyperthyroidism and ophthalmopathy. TCR beta CDR3 regions were amplified from RNA. Initially, a first-round RT-PCR of the TCR CDR3 employed the HTBI primer set. TCRdb fed the multiplex PCR reads into MiXCR, producing one record per CDR3 protein. The repertoire includes fewer than 500,000 distinct CDR3 sequences, approximately 15% of them detected once, and about 13% sits in the top ten.

This receptor was taken from a man aged 18 to 29 with Graves' ophthalmopathy. This chain connects TRBV3-1 to TRBJ1-2; 9 bases agree with TRBD1. The sample comprised blood. CDR3 amino acids: CASRPGQGFYGYTF. For the CDR3, the DNA is TGTGCCAGCAGACCGGGACAGGGATTCTATGGCTACACCTTC.